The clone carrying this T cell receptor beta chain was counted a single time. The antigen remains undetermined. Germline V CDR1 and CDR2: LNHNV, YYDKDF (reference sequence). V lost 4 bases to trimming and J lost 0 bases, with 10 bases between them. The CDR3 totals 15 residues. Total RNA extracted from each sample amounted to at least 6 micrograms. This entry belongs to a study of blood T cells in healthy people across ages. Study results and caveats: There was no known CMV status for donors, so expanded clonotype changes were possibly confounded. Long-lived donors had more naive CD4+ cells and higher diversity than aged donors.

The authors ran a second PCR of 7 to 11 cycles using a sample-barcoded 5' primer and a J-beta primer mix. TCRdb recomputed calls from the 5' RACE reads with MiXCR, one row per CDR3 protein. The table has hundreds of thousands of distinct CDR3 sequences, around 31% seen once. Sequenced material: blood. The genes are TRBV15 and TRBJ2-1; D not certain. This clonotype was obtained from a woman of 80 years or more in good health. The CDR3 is CATSKATASYNEQFF. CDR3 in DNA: TGTGCCACCAGCAAGGCGACTGCCTCCTACAATGAGCAGTTCTTC.